This TCR beta chain stems from a study of blood T cell repertoires in COVID-19. Data came from immunoSEQ multiplex PCR; TCRdb stores just in-frame clones and leaves some out. Among some 330,000 clones listed, 65% to 90% were seen once. The CDR3 is 16 residues long. V was trimmed by 4 bases and J by 0 bases, leaving 13 bases between them. CDR1 KGHSH and CDR2 LQKENI come from the germline V gene. This TCR came from a man between 25 and 39 years old who had recovered from COVID-19. The sequencing input was PBMCs or T cells enriched from blood (not recorded which). The genes are TRBV18 and TRBJ1-3; weak D call: TRBD1 (6 bases). The CDR3, as DNA: TGTGCCAGCTCACAGGCCTGGACAGACTCTGGAAACACCATATATTTT. This encodes CASSQAWTDSGNTIYF.